The 18 T cell receptor beta chains listed next were all sequenced from one sample in a study of control samples from healthy donors and cancer patients. Sequencing was performed with immunoSEQ multiplex PCR; in TCRdb, only in-frame clones are kept and a portion is missing. Here the sample spans roughly 140,000 clones, 89% being singletons. Sequenced input: blood. The origin of the receptors is a man aged 25 to 40 in good health.

Comments on this clone: The sample has other DNA sequences that encode this CDR3 too. The V gene is TRBV18, the J gene TRBJ2-7; tentative D call: TRBD2 (5 bases). This CDR3 is 12 amino acids long. The germline CDR1 and CDR2 sequences are KGHSH and LQKENI. The V end was cut by 1 base, the J end by 4 bases, with 5 bases between. The CDR3 here is CASSPREYEQYF. The CDR3 nucleotides read TGTGCCAGCTCACCACGGGAGTACGAGCAGTACTTC.

The chain employs TRBV18 and TRBJ2-7, with no clear D. Germline V CDR1 and CDR2: KGHSH, LQKENI. This CDR3 region has 14 residues. Trimming pared 0 bases from V and 3 bases from J, leaving 9 bases between. CDR3 amino acids: CASSPPYGVYEQYF. The CDR3 DNA is TGTGCCAGCTCACCACCTTATGGTGTCTACGAGCAGTACTTC.

J is TRBJ1-6 and V is TRBV5-1, with D perhaps matching TRBD1 (5 bases). CDR3 length: 15 residues. Germline CDR1 reads SGHRS; CDR2 reads YFSETQ. V was trimmed by 2 bases and J by 8 bases, leaving 14 bases between them. CDR3 loop: CASSFQGPGDSPLHF. CDR3 DNA sequence: TGCGCCAGCAGCTTCCAGGGTCCTGGCGATTCACCCCTCCACTTT.

V is TRBV30 and J is TRBJ2-2; TRBD1 might be the D (5 bases). Trimming shortened V by 2 bases and J by 4 bases, and 17 bases separated the two germline ends. Germline-derived CDR1 and CDR2 are GTSNPN and SVGIG (reference sequence). The CDR3 totals 16 residues. Written as DNA, the CDR3 is TGTGCCTGGAGTCACGGTTTATCAGGGCGCACCGGGGAGCTGTTTTTT. It specifies CAWSHGLSGRTGELFF.

The J gene is TRBJ2-5, the V gene TRBV5-6; TRBD2 matches 10 bases. This CDR3 comprises 18 residues. CDR1 is SGHDT and CDR2 is YYEEEE in the germline V gene. V trimming: 3 bases; J trimming: 0 bases; junction bases outside the gene matches: 11. Here the CDR3 reads CASSSQWTSGEYQETQYF. CDR3 DNA: TGTGCCAGCAGCTCACAGTGGACTAGCGGAGAGTACCAAGAGACCCAGTACTTC.

The V call is TRBV24-1, the J call TRBJ2-1; no definite D call. Looked up from germline, CDR1 is KGHDR and CDR2 is SFDVKD. The CDR3 extends over 14 amino acids. V lost 2 bases to trimming and J lost 8 bases, with 12 bases between them. CDR3 loop: CATSDSSGTDEQFF. In DNA form, the CDR3 reads TGTGCCACCAGTGATTCGAGTGGAACCGATGAGCAGTTCTTC.

The genes are TRBV3-1 (or the pseudogene TRBV3-2) and TRBJ1-2; D gene unclear. This CDR3 region has 16 residues. V lost 0 bases, J lost 5 bases, and 16 bases lay in between. CDR1 is LGHDT, CDR2 YNNKEL, per germline (reference sequence). The CDR3 region has the DNA TGTGCCAGCAGCCAAGATCGGCTGGCAGCTCGATATGGCTACACCTTC. Protein product: CASSQDRLAARYGYTF.

The chain uses TRBV24-1 and TRBJ2-5; D is perhaps TRBD2 (6 bases). CDR3 size: 18 residues. CDR1 KGHDR and CDR2 SFDVKD come from the germline V gene. The V and J ends lost 2 bases and 4 bases respectively, with 22 bases between them. CDR3 in DNA: TGTGCCACCAGTGATTCAGCCCGGGGTAGGGACTGGGGAGAGACCCAGTACTTC. This codes for CATSDSARGRDWGETQYF.

The chain is built from TRBV18 and TRBJ2-1; D gene uncertain. Germline CDR1 KGHSH, CDR2 LQKENI. The CDR3 has 12 residues. V was shortened by 4 bases and J by 6 bases, with 7 bases between the two germline ends. CDR3 sequence: CASSLGGNEQFF. Here the CDR3 DNA reads TGTGCCAGCTCACTCGGCGGCAATGAGCAGTTCTTC.

CDR3 amino acids: CASSYRDRQPQHF. In DNA, the CDR3 is TGTGCCAGCAGTTATCGGGATCGACAGCCCCAGCATTTT. The V gene is TRBV6-2 or TRBV6-3, the J gene TRBJ1-5; the D is unclear. The CDR3 has 13 residues. From germline, CDR1 is MNHEY and CDR2 SVGEGT. V gave up 3 bases and J gave up 7 bases, with 10 bases separating them.

V and J are TRBV2 and TRBJ1-6; D ambiguous. Germline CDR1 and CDR2: SNHLY and FYNNEI. Trimming took 9 bases from V and 0 from J, leaving 12 bases between them. CDR3 size: 15 residues. The CDR3 spells CARSGPGSYNSPLHF. DNA for the CDR3: TGTGCCAGATCTGGCCCGGGCTCCTATAATTCACCCCTCCACTTT.

V is TRBV11-1 and J is TRBJ2-7, with 11 nucleotides matching TRBD2. The CDR3 spans 15 residues. V lost 5 bases, J lost 5 bases, and 8 bases stayed unmatched. Germline-derived CDR1 and CDR2 are SGHAT and FQDESV (reference sequence). This CDR3 is CASSSGTSGYDEQYF. For the CDR3, the DNA is TGTGCCAGCAGCAGCGGGACTAGCGGCTACGACGAGCAGTACTTC.

The rearrangement joins TRBV5-6 to TRBJ1-3, with a weak D call TRBD1 (5 bases). Deletions cut 0 bases from V and 0 bases from J, with 10 bases between. Germline values: CDR1 SGHDT, CDR2 YYEEEE. The CDR3 sequence is 16 residues long. The CDR3 is CASSLGGGLSGNTIYF. Written as DNA, the CDR3 is TGTGCCAGCAGCTTGGGGGGCGGCCTCTCTGGAAACACCATATATTTT.

V gene TRBV6-6 combines with J gene TRBJ2-7; TRBD1 agrees at 10 bases. V was clipped by 4 bases and J by 9 bases; unmatched bases: 9. In germline, CDR1 is MNHNY, CDR2 SVGAGI (reference sequence). The CDR3 length is 14 residues. The CDR3 sequence is CASSSLGQGIAQYF. In nucleotides, the CDR3 is TGTGCCAGCAGTTCCTTGGGACAGGGGATTGCGCAGTACTTC.

This chain uses TRBV7-8 with TRBJ2-3, with 7 positions matching TRBD2. The V gene's germline CDR1 is SGHVS and CDR2 FQNEAQ. CDR3 length equals 15 residues. The J segment lost 1 base and the V segment lost 1 base, leaving 2 bases of the junction unmatched. This CDR3 is CASSLGLAGTDTQYF. The CDR3, as DNA: TGTGCCAGCAGCTTAGGCCTAGCGGGCACAGATACGCAGTATTTT.

This clone showed up just once. V is TRBV2 and J is TRBJ2-7; maybe TRBD1 (6 bases). Germline CDR1 SNHLY, CDR2 FYNNEI. The CDR3 sequence is 15 residues long. V lost 4 bases to trimming and J lost 6 bases, with 19 bases between them. CDR3 in DNA: TGTGCCAGCAGTGTTCCCAGGGGAACTTCTGTCGAGCAGTACTTC. As protein: CASSVPRGTSVEQYF.

This chain joins TRBV19 and TRBJ1-5; D gene ambiguous. The V end lost 0 bases, the J end lost 0 bases, and 6 bases lay between the germline ends. The germline V gene encodes CDR1 LNHDA and CDR2 SQIVND (reference sequence). This CDR3 has 15 residues. CDR3 region: CASSIDPNSNQPQHF. CDR3 bases: TGTGCCAGTAGTATAGACCCAAATAGCAATCAGCCCCAGCATTTT.

This clone has only one observation. This chain links TRBV12-5 with TRBJ2-3; 7 nucleotides line up with TRBD1. With V trimmed by 0 bases and J by 4 bases, 13 bases remained unmatched. In germline, CDR1 is LGHNT, CDR2 FRNRAP. CDR3 length equals 18 residues. The CDR3 spells CASGLVATGRVIADTQYF. DNA of the CDR3: TGTGCTAGTGGTTTGGTGGCGACAGGGCGAGTTATTGCAGATACGCAGTATTTT.